The 21 T cell receptor beta chains presented below share a single source sample, sequenced in a study of cytomegalovirus exposure and HLA in healthy donors. The PCR was carried out with 60 Vbeta primers and 13 Jbeta primers. TCRdb's copy holds only in-frame clones and misses some; the assay was immunoSEQ multiplex PCR. Recorded here are around 150,000 clones; the top ten clones represent 2.7%. What was sequenced was PBMCs. These receptor sequences come from a man aged 40-49 years in good health and CMV-seronegative.

The CDR3 nucleotides are TGTGCCAGCACGCCTAGCGGGGGGGCCATCTACAATGAGCAGTTCTTC. Translating gives CASTPSGGAIYNEQFF. The chain has TRBV2 and TRBJ2-1; TRBD2 matches 12 bases. CDR3 length equals 16 residues. The ends lost 7 bases at V and 3 bases at J; junction bases unmatched: 7. CDR1 SNHLY and CDR2 FYNNEI come from the germline V gene. Combining the CDR3 with reference TRBV2 and TRBJ2-1 gives the whole variable domain EPEVTQTPSHQVTQMGQEVILRCVPISNHLYFYWYRQILGQKVEFLVSFYNNEISEKSEIFDDQFSVERPDGSNFTLKIRSTKLEDSAMYFCASTPSGGAIYNEQFFGPGTRLTVL.

The rearrangement links TRBV5-1 to TRBJ1-1, with TRBD1 identical over 7 bases. Germline V gene lookup returns CDR1 SGHRS and CDR2 YFSETQ. J lost 4 bases, V lost 5 bases, and 8 bases had no gene match. CDR3 length: 14 residues. This chain's CDR3 is CASSPSGGSTEAFF. CDR3 in DNA: TGCGCCAGCAGTCCTTCAGGGGGTAGCACTGAAGCTTTCTTT. Variable domain in full (rest from reference TRBV5-1 and TRBJ1-1): KAGVTQTPRYLIKTRGQQVTLSCSPISGHRSVSWYQQTPGQGLQFLFEYFSETQRNKGNFPGRFSGRQFSNSRSEMNVSTLELGDSALYLCASSPSGGSTEAFFGQGTRLTVV.

V gene TRBV7-9 combines with J gene TRBJ1-6, with TRBD1 as a possible D gene (6 bases). Germline-derived CDR1 and CDR2 are SEHNR and FQNEAQ (reference sequence). Trimming stripped 4 bases from V and 6 bases from J, with 13 bases between. This CDR3 comprises 15 residues. This CDR3 reads CASSSRQAPNSPLHF. CDR3 DNA: TGTGCCAGCAGCTCAAGACAGGCCCCTAATTCACCCCTCCACTTT. The full variable domain, in which reference TRBV7-9 and TRBJ1-6 provide the parts outside the CDR3, is DTGVSQNPRHKITKRGQNVTFRCDPISEHNRLYWYRQTLGQGPEFLTYFQNEAQLEKSRLLSDRFSAERPKGSFSTLEIQRTEQGDSAMYLCASSSRQAPNSPLHFGNGTRLTVT.

The chain links TRBV7-2 to TRBJ1-4, with 8 bases fitting TRBD1. Germline V gene lookup returns CDR1 SGHTA and CDR2 FQGNSA. After removal of 6 bases from V and 8 bases from J, the junction contained 8 bases not matched to a gene. The length of the CDR3 is 14 residues. CDR3 sequence: CASRKDRGNEKLFF. Here the CDR3 DNA reads TGTGCCAGCAGGAAAGACAGGGGAAACGAAAAACTGTTTTTT.

J is TRBJ1-6 and V is TRBV27; D is possibly TRBD1 (5 bases). The CDR3 is 16 residues long. The V gene lost 6 bases and the J gene lost 10 bases, with 22 bases spanning the gap. Germline CDR1 is MNHEY and CDR2 is SMNVEV (reference sequence). CDR3 amino acids: CASSSRLTGGESPLHF. The CDR3 DNA reads as TGTGCCAGCAGCTCCAGATTAACAGGTGGGGAATCACCCCTCCACTTT.

The chain is built from TRBV14 and TRBJ2-1, with D possibly TRBD2 on 6 matching bases. V was cut by 0 bases and J by 7 bases, with 13 bases left in between. Germline V lookup: CDR1 SGHDN, CDR2 FVKESK. This CDR3 is built from 15 residues. The DNA for the CDR3 is TGTGCCAGCAGCCAAGATATGGAGGGTAGGAATGAGCAGTTCTTC. Translation: CASSQDMEGRNEQFF. The full variable domain, rest sourced from reference TRBV14 and TRBJ2-1, is EAGVTQFPSHSVIEKGQTVTLRCDPISGHDNLYWYRRVMGKEIKFLLHFVKESKQDESGMPNNRFLAERTGGTYSTLKVQPAELEDSGVYFCASSQDMEGRNEQFFGPGTRLTVL.

V and J are TRBV29-1 and TRBJ2-2, with 7 bases that match TRBD1. V trimming: 3 bases; J trimming: 4 bases; junction bases outside the gene matches: 5. The CDR3 consists of 14 residues. Germline CDR1 SQVTM, CDR2 ANQGSEA. The CDR3 nucleotides are TGCAGCGTTGATAAGACAGGGTCCACCGGGGAGCTGTTTTTT. This codes for CSVDKTGSTGELFF.

The chain is built from TRBV7-7 and TRBJ2-7; weak D call: TRBD2 (6 bases). V shed 1 base and J shed 2 bases, with 12 bases lying between them. Germline V gene data show CDR1 as SSHAT and CDR2 as FNYEAQ (reference sequence). CDR3 length: 15 residues. CDR3 sequence: CASSLEGLHPYEQYF. The CDR3, as DNA: TGTGCCAGCAGCTTAGAGGGACTCCATCCCTACGAGCAGTACTTC.

DNA of the CDR3: TGTGCCAGCAGCTTGCTTGCAAGAACTCTCTCCTACAATGAGCAGTTCTTC. Residues: CASSLLARTLSYNEQFF. The V and J genes are TRBV5-5 and TRBJ2-1, with no clear D. Germline CDR1 SGHKS, CDR2 YYEKEE (reference sequence). CDR3 length: 17 amino acids. Between the trimmed V and J ends, which lost 1 base and 0 bases, there was a span of 14 bases.

V is TRBV14 and J is TRBJ2-1, with 11 bases identical to TRBD2. CDR1 and CDR2 (germline): SGHDN, FVKESK. The CDR3 sequence is 16 residues long. V gave up 4 bases and J gave up 8 bases; unmatched junction bases: 10. The CDR3, as DNA: TGTGCCAGCAGCCTCACGCGACTAGCGGGGTTGGATGAGCAGTTCTTC. Residues: CASSLTRLAGLDEQFF.

The CDR3 loop reads CSAGMSNYGYTF. The CDR3 nucleotides read TGCAGCGCCGGGATGAGTAACTATGGCTACACCTTC. The genes are TRBV29-1 and TRBJ1-2; no reliable D call. V was pared by 7 bases and J by 1 base, with 10 bases between. Looked up from germline, CDR1 is SQVTM and CDR2 is ANQGSEA. This CDR3 comprises 12 residues.

This rearrangement joins TRBV4-3 to TRBJ1-4; TRBD1 aligns across 10 bases. The germline CDR1 and CDR2 sequences are LGHNA and YSLEER. The length of the CDR3 is 14 residues. J gave up 11 bases and V 4 bases, and 7 bases lay outside the gene matches. Written as DNA, the CDR3 is TGCGCCAGCAGCCCGGGACAGGGGTTGGGTAAACTGTTTTTT. Translated: CASSPGQGLGKLFF.

V is TRBV2 and J is TRBJ1-1; D uncertain. CDR3 length equals 13 residues. Germline CDR1 and CDR2: SNHLY and FYNNEI. V was cut by 4 bases and J by 8 bases, with 14 bases left in between. This CDR3 reads CASSAGLTREAFF. CDR3 DNA: TGTGCCAGCAGTGCAGGACTAACTCGGGAAGCTTTCTTT. The complete variable domain, with remaining parts taken from reference TRBV2 and TRBJ1-1, reads EPEVTQTPSHQVTQMGQEVILRCVPISNHLYFYWYRQILGQKVEFLVSFYNNEISEKSEIFDDQFSVERPDGSNFTLKIRSTKLEDSAMYFCASSAGLTREAFFGQGTRLTVV.

The CDR3 reads CATSINEGYNEQFF. For the CDR3, the DNA is TGTGCCACCAGCATTAACGAGGGATACAATGAGCAGTTCTTC. The V and J genes are TRBV15 and TRBJ2-1; D possibly corresponds to TRBD2 (5 bases). The germline gives CDR1 LNHNV, CDR2 YYDKDF (reference sequence). V gave up 4 bases and J gave up 4 bases, with 11 bases separating them. The length of the CDR3 is 14 residues.

This sequence joins TRBV7-9 and TRBJ2-7, with a tentative D call TRBD2 (5 bases). With 5 bases removed from V and 5 bases from J, the gap between germline ends came to 13 bases. Germline V CDR1 and CDR2: SEHNR, FQNEAQ (reference sequence). CDR3 length: 13 residues. CDR3 DNA: TGTGCCAGCAGCGTCGCCGGGGAACACGAGCAGTACTTC. Amino acids: CASSVAGEHEQYF.

This CDR3 reads CSVEGGGMGNIQYF. The CDR3 DNA reads as TGCAGCGTTGAAGGGGGGGGTATGGGAAACATTCAGTACTTC. V is TRBV29-1 and J is TRBJ2-4; TRBD2 agrees at 7 bases. From germline, CDR1 is SQVTM and CDR2 ANQGSEA. Trimming at V came to 1 base and at J to 6 bases, leaving 6 bases not matched to a gene. This CDR3 comprises 14 residues.

J is TRBJ1-6 and V is TRBV18; the match to TRBD1 covers 8 bases. This CDR3 has 15 amino acids. The germline CDR1 and CDR2 sequences are KGHSH and LQKENI. The V gene end was trimmed by 3 bases and the J gene end by 10 bases; junction bases not matched to a gene: 8. In DNA, the CDR3 is TGTGCCAGCTCACCGGGAACAGGGGGGTCATCACCCCTCCACTTT. Translated: CASSPGTGGSSPLHF.

This rearrangement joins TRBV6-6 to TRBJ2-7; TRBD1 agrees at 10 bases. This CDR3 is built from 16 residues. V was clipped by 6 bases and J by 1 base; unmatched bases: 9. Germline-derived CDR1 and CDR2 are MNHNY and SVGAGI (reference sequence). This CDR3 is CASSAPGQGRSYEQYF. CDR3 in DNA: TGTGCCAGCAGCGCCCCGGGACAGGGGCGATCCTACGAGCAGTACTTC.

CDR3 sequence reads: CASRPTDRAANYGYTF. As DNA, the CDR3 is TGTGCCAGTAGGCCTACCGACAGGGCAGCTAACTATGGCTACACCTTC. This sequence joins TRBV19 and TRBJ1-2; 7 positions agree with TRBD1. Germline V CDR1 and CDR2: LNHDA, SQIVND (reference sequence). The J segment lost 0 bases and the V segment lost 6 bases, leaving 10 bases of the junction unmatched. The CDR3 is made up of 16 amino acids.

The chain recombines TRBV29-1 with TRBJ1-2; perhaps TRBD1 as D (5 bases). Germline V gene sequence: CDR1 SQVTM, CDR2 ANQGSEA. The V gene lost 4 bases and the J gene lost 2 bases, with 11 bases spanning the gap. CDR3 length equals 13 residues. CDR3 coding DNA: TGCAGCGTTGGTGGGGGGATCAACTATGGCTACACCTTC. It specifies CSVGGGINYGYTF.

The chain has TRBV27 and TRBJ1-1; TRBD1 is a possible D gene (5 bases). From germline, CDR1 is MNHEY and CDR2 SMNVEV (reference sequence). V shed 4 bases and J shed 10 bases, with 13 bases lying between them. The CDR3 extends over 12 amino acids. CDR3 DNA: TGTGCCAGCAGTTATCCGGGACTGCCAGCTTTCTTT. Encoded protein: CASSYPGLPAFF.